This T cell receptor (beta chain) originates from a study of glioma-infiltrating T cells. Findings and limits, study-wide: Tissue-blood divergence was below expectation in non-neoplastic patients, above in gliomas. Tissue and blood shared very few CDR3 sequences.

TCR alpha and beta CDR3 regions were amplified from RNA using iRepertoire nested multiplex PCR. For one-step reverse transcription and amplification, 100-400 ng of tissue mRNA or PBMC total RNA was used. MiXCR, applied by TCRdb to the multiplex PCR reads, yields one record per CDR3 protein. The sample lists approximately 90,000 distinct CDR3 sequences; around a quarter were seen once. The CDR3 is 15 amino acids. Germline loops: CDR1 SGHTA, CDR2 FQGNSA. Germline trimming cut 4 bases from V and 4 bases from J; bases unmatched to any gene: 7. A word on this clonotype: Antigen: not known. A much larger clone lies one base from this, so it may be a read error.

Sequencing used glioma tissue, nonneoplastic brain tissue, or PBMCs (not recorded which). The J gene is TRBJ2-1, the V gene TRBV7-2; 7 bases line up with TRBD2. The receptor comes from a human donor with low-grade glioma or glioblastoma, undergoing nonglioma brain surgery, or in good health (not recorded which). CDR3 coding DNA: TGTGCCAGCAGCTGGGGGGGGGTCCGATACAATGAGCAGTTCTTC. The encoded protein is CASSWGGVRYNEQFF.